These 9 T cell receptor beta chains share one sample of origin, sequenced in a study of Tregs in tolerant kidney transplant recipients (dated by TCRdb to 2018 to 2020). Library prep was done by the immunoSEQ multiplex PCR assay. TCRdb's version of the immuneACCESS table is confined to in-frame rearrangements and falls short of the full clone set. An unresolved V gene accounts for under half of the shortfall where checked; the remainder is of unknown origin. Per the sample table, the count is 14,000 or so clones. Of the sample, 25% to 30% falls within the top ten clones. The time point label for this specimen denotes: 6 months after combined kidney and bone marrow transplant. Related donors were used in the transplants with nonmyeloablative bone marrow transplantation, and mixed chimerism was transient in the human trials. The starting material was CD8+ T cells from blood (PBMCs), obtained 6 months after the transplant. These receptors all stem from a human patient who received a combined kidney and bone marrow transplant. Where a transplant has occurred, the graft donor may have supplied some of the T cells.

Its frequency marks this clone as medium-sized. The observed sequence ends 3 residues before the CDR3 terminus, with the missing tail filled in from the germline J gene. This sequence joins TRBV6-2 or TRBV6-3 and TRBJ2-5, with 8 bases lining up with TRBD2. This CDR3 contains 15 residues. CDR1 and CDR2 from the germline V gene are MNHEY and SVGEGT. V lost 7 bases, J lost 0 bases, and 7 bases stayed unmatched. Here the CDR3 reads CASNHWRGDQETQYF. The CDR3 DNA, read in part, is TGTGCCAGCAATCATTGGCGGGGGGACCAAGAGACC.

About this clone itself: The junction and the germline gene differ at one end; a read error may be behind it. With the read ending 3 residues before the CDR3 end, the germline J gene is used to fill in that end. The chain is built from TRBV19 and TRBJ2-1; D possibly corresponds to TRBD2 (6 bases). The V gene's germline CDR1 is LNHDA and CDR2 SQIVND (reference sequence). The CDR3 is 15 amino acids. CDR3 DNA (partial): TGTGCCACTAGTATCTCTAGCGACTCCTACAATGAG. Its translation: CATSISSDSYNE. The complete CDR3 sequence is CATSISSDSYNEQFF.

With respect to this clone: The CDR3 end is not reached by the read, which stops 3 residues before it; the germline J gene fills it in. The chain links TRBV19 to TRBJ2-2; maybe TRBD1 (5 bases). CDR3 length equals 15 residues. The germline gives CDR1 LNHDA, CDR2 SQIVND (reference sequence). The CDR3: CASSIVRSGANVLFF. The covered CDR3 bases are TGTGCCAGTAGTATAGTCCGCTCTGGGGCCAACGTG. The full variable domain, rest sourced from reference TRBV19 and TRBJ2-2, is DGGITQSPKYLFRKEGQNVTLSCEQNLNHDAMYWYRQDPGQGLRLIYYSQIVNDFQKGDIAEGYSVSREKKESFPLTVTSAQKNPTAFYLCASSIVRSGANVLFFGEGSRLTVL.

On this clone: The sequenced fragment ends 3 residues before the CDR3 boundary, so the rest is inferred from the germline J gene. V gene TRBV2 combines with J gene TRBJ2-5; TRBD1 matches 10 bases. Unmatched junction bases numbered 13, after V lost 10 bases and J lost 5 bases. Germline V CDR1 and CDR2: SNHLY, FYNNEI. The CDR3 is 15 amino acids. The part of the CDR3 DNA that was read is TGTGCCATCGCCGAGACAGGGGGCGCTGGGGAGACC. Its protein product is CAIAETGGAGET. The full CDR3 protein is CAIAETGGAGETQYF.

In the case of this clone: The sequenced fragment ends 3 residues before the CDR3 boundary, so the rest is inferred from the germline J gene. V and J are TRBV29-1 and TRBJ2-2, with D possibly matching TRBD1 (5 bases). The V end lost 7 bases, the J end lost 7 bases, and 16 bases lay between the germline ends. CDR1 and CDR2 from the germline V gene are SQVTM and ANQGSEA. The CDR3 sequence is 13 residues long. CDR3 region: CSALDSSVGELFF. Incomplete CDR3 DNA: TGCAGCGCTTTAGACAGTTCAGTCGGGGAG.

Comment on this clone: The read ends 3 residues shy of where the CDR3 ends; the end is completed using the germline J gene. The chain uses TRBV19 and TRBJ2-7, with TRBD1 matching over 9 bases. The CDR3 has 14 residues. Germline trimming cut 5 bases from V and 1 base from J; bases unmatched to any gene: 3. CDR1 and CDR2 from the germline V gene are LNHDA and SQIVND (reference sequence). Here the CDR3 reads CASSVDRGSYEQYF. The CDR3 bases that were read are TGTGCCAGTAGTGTCGACAGGGGGTCCTACGAG.

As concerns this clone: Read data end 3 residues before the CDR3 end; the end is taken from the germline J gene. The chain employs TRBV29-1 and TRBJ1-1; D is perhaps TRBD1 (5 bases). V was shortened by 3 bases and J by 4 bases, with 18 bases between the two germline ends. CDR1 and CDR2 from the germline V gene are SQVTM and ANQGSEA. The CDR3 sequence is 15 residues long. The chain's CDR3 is CSVETDQSVGTEAFF. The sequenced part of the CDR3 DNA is TGCAGCGTTGAGACAGATCAGTCAGTGGGCACTGAA.

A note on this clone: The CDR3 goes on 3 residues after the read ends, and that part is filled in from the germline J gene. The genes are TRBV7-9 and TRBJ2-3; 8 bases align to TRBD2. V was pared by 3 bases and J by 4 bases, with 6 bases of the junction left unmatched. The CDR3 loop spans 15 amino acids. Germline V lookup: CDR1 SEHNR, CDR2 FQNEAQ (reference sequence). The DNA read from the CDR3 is TGTGCCAGCAGCTTTTCGATTAGCGGGGCAGATACG. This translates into CASSFSISGADT. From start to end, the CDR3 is CASSFSISGADTQYF.

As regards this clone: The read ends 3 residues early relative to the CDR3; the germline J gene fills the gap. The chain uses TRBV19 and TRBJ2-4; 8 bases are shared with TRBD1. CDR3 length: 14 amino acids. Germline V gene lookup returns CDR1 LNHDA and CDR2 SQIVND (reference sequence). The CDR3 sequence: CASTPGQASRGQYF. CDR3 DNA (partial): TGTGCCAGTACCCCGGGACAGGCGTCTAGGGGT.